The 26 T cell receptor beta chains presented below share a single source sample, sequenced in a study of graft-versus-host responses after intestinal transplantation. Here immunoSEQ multiplex PCR was the method, and the copy in TCRdb shows in-frame clones only, minus some. The sample lists approximately 37,000 clones, 90% to 95% occurring once. The sample in question was PBMCs, obtained less than 750 days after intestinal transplantation. Every receptor here comes from a human patient who received an intestinal transplant, so some T cells may come from the graft donor.

This chain joins TRBV5-1 and TRBJ2-1; 7 nucleotides line up with TRBD1. Germline V CDR1 and CDR2: SGHRS, YFSETQ. V gave up 2 bases and J gave up 10 bases; unmatched junction bases: 6. This CDR3 region has 13 residues. CDR3 nucleotide sequence: TGCGCCAGCAGCTTAGAGGGGGCGGACGAGCAGTTCTTC. Translated: CASSLEGADEQFF.

The rearrangement links TRBV25-1 to TRBJ2-6; D uncertain. CDR1 and CDR2 (germline): MGHDK, SYGVNS. The CDR3 has 16 amino acids. Trimming took off 0 bases at V and 3 bases at J, with 9 bases between the two ends. CDR3 sequence (DNA): TGTGCCAGCAGTGAATATTCTGGGTTTGGGGCCAACGTCCTGACTTTC. This codes for CASSEYSGFGANVLTF.

V usage is TRBV6-6 and J usage is TRBJ1-4, with TRBD1 matching 7 bases. Unmatched junction bases numbered 5, after V lost 1 base and J lost 6 bases. The CDR3 contains 15 residues. Germline V gives CDR1 MNHNY, CDR2 SVGAGI (reference sequence). CDR3 region: CASSYWGQPDEKLFF. The CDR3, as DNA: TGTGCCAGCAGTTACTGGGGACAGCCAGATGAAAAACTGTTTTTT.

The J gene is TRBJ1-2, the V gene TRBV28; 11 nucleotides align to TRBD1. This CDR3 is built from 16 residues. The V and J ends lost 7 bases and 5 bases, in that order; junction bases with no gene match: 12. Germline loops: CDR1 MDHEN, CDR2 SYDVKM. CDR3 residues: CASIDPGQGAKYGYTF. Here the CDR3 DNA reads TGTGCCAGCATCGATCCAGGACAGGGGGCGAAGTATGGCTACACCTTC.

This chain joins TRBV7-9 and TRBJ2-5; the D is unclear. V was shortened by 3 bases and J by 2 bases, with 19 bases between the two germline ends. Germline CDR1 and CDR2: SEHNR and FQNEAQ (reference sequence). This CDR3 contains 17 residues. CDR3 amino acids: CASSFGPLRRTQETQYF. The DNA of the CDR3 is TGTGCCAGCAGCTTCGGGCCGCTCCGGAGAACACAAGAGACCCAGTACTTC.

The chain uses TRBV2 and TRBJ1-2; 9 positions agree with TRBD1. This CDR3 comprises 14 residues. Germline loops: CDR1 SNHLY, CDR2 FYNNEI. V gave up 3 bases and J gave up 5 bases; unmatched junction bases: 4. CDR3 nucleotide sequence: TGTGCCAGCAGTGAGTTAGGGACAGGGTATGGCTACACCTTC. It yields the protein CASSELGTGYGYTF. The entire variable domain, with the rest obtained from reference TRBV2 and TRBJ1-2, is as follows: EPEVTQTPSHQVTQMGQEVILRCVPISNHLYFYWYRQILGQKVEFLVSFYNNEISEKSEIFDDQFSVERPDGSNFTLKIRSTKLEDSAMYFCASSELGTGYGYTFGSGTRLTVV.

The sample holds one count of this clone. The CDR3 nucleotides are TGTGCCAGCAGTTACGGGACGGTGAACACTGAAGCTTTCTTT. Translation gives CASSYGTVNTEAFF. The V gene is TRBV6-5, the J gene TRBJ1-1; D may be TRBD1 (5 bases). The length of the CDR3 is 14 residues. Trimming cost V 2 bases and J 0 bases, with 7 bases left between them. Germline CDR1 reads MNHEY; CDR2 reads SVGAGI.

This clone was seen a single time. The V and J genes are TRBV7-6 and TRBJ2-1; TRBD1 matches 8 bases. This CDR3 is 17 amino acids long. CDR1 and CDR2 from the germline V gene are SGHVS and FNYEAQ. After removal of 4 bases from V and 8 bases from J, the junction contained 16 bases not matched to a gene. The CDR3: CASSSETGVQEGDEQFF. The CDR3 DNA reads as TGTGCCAGCAGCTCCGAGACAGGGGTCCAGGAAGGCGATGAGCAGTTCTTC.

Regarding this clone: The junction does not match germline at one end; this may be a read error. Additional DNA sequences in this sample encode the identical CDR3. The DNA for the CDR3 is TGCGCCAGCAGCCCCGGGGGGAGCGGAGAGACCCAATACTTC. Protein product: CASSPGGSGETQYF. The gene calls are TRBV5-1 and TRBJ2-5; TRBD2 matches 7 bases. Germline lookup yields CDR1 SGHRS and CDR2 YFSETQ. The CDR3 extends over 14 amino acids.

In its sample, this clone was seen a few times. The chain couples TRBV6-6 to TRBJ1-5; D gene uncertain. The germline V gene has CDR1 MNHNY and CDR2 SVGAGI (reference sequence). The V gene lost 6 bases and the J gene lost 3 bases, with 9 bases spanning the gap. The CDR3 covers 13 residues. The CDR3 sequence: CASRQSLNQPQHF. The DNA for the CDR3 is TGTGCCAGCAGACAGAGTCTCAATCAGCCCCAGCATTTT.

V gene TRBV9 combines with J gene TRBJ1-3, with D uncertain. V was shortened by 2 bases and J by 4 bases, with 1 base between the two germline ends. This CDR3 spans 11 amino acids. CDR1 SGDLS and CDR2 YYNGEE come from the germline V gene. This CDR3 is CASSVGNTIYF. CDR3 bases: TGTGCCAGCAGCGTGGGAAACACCATATATTTT.

This clone turned up a few times. V and J are TRBV27 and TRBJ2-1, with 11 bases lining up with TRBD1. With 4 bases clipped from V and 2 bases from J, the junction kept 4 bases outside the gene matches. This CDR3 spans 16 amino acids. The germline V gene has CDR1 MNHEY and CDR2 SMNVEV (reference sequence). The CDR3 sequence is CASSSPDRGPYNEQFF. The DNA of the CDR3 is TGTGCCAGCAGTTCCCCGGACAGGGGGCCCTACAATGAGCAGTTCTTC.

The rearrangement uses TRBV11-3 and TRBJ2-5; 12 bases line up with TRBD2. Germline V gene lookup returns CDR1 SGHNT and CDR2 YENEEA. The CDR3 runs to 16 residues. Trimming at V came to 4 bases and at J to 1 base, leaving 4 bases not matched to a gene. This CDR3 reads CASSSKTSGGQETQYF. CDR3 nucleotide sequence: TGTGCCAGCAGCTCTAAGACTAGCGGGGGCCAAGAGACCCAGTACTTC.

The chain joins TRBV10-2 to TRBJ1-2; 7 bases line up with TRBD1. Germline CDR1 is WSHSY and CDR2 is SAAADI. The CDR3 spans 15 residues. Germline trimming cut 8 bases from V and 5 bases from J; bases unmatched to any gene: 14. CDR3 amino acids: CASYDNWGQLYGYTF. Here the CDR3 DNA reads TGCGCCAGCTACGACAATTGGGGACAGTTATATGGCTACACCTTC.

The rearrangement links TRBV6-5 to TRBJ1-3, with D uncertain. V was pared by 0 bases and J by 0 bases, with 6 bases between. The CDR3 covers 15 residues. In germline, CDR1 is MNHEY, CDR2 SVGAGI. CDR3 region: CASSYSEGSGNTIYF. CDR3 coding DNA: TGTGCCAGCAGTTACTCGGAGGGCTCTGGAAACACCATATATTTT.

The chain employs TRBV27 and TRBJ2-7; D may be TRBD1 (7 bases). The CDR3 loop spans 15 amino acids. V dropped 6 bases and J dropped 9 bases, with 24 bases sitting between them. Germline V lookup: CDR1 MNHEY, CDR2 SMNVEV (reference sequence). The CDR3 sequence is CASSIWGGGGVGQYF. The CDR3 DNA reads TGTGCCAGCAGCATTTGGGGTGGAGGGGGCGTGGGGCAGTACTTC.

The V call is TRBV29-1, the J call TRBJ1-1; D perhaps matches TRBD1 (5 bases). From germline, CDR1 is SQVTM and CDR2 ANQGSEA. CDR3 length equals 15 residues. Between the trimmed V and J ends, which lost 2 bases and 3 bases, there was a span of 16 bases. CDR3 in DNA: TGCAGCGTTGAAAAGCCAGGGATGCTGGACACTGAAGCTTTCTTT. This gives the protein CSVEKPGMLDTEAFF.

The chain carries TRBV11-2 and TRBJ1-2; unclear D gene. The CDR3 runs to 14 residues. The V gene's germline CDR1 is SGHAT and CDR2 FQNNGV. V was shortened by 0 bases and J by 6 bases, with 11 bases between the two germline ends. In DNA form, the CDR3 reads TGTGCCAGCAGCTTAGAGAGGGTGGGTGATGGCTACACCTTC. It codes for CASSLERVGDGYTF.

The chain has TRBV10-3 and TRBJ2-7, with 10 bases lining up with TRBD2. Germline V gene data show CDR1 as ENHRY and CDR2 as SYGVKD. J gave up 2 bases and V 2 bases, and 3 bases lay outside the gene matches. CDR3 length: 15 residues. The CDR3 sequence is CAISENSGRAYEQYF. CDR3 nucleotide sequence: TGTGCCATCAGTGAGAACAGCGGGAGGGCCTACGAGCAGTACTTC.

The J gene is TRBJ2-6, the V gene TRBV7-6, with a tentative D call TRBD2 (6 bases). V was cut by 1 base and J by 1 base, with 11 bases left in between. Germline V gene sequence: CDR1 SGHVS, CDR2 FNYEAQ. The CDR3 totals 17 residues. The CDR3 coding sequence is TGTGCCAGCAGCTTAGTGGAGGGTGTGTCTGGGGCCAACGTCCTGACTTTC. It is translated as CASSLVEGVSGANVLTF.

This chain links TRBV27 with TRBJ2-3; D unresolved. CDR3 length equals 13 residues. Germline values: CDR1 MNHEY, CDR2 SMNVEV (reference sequence). The V and J ends lost 9 bases and 2 bases respectively, with 12 bases between them. CDR3: CARPTIPTDTQYF. CDR3 bases: TGTGCCAGACCCACGATTCCCACAGATACGCAGTATTTT.

The chain couples TRBV20-1 to TRBJ1-1; D gene uncertain. CDR1 DFQATT and CDR2 SNEGSKA come from the germline V gene (reference sequence). The CDR3 extends over 10 amino acids. Trimming took off 4 bases at V and 1 base at J, with 1 base between the two ends. Written as DNA, the CDR3 is TGCAGTGCTAAGAACACTGAAGCTTTCTTT. It encodes CSAKNTEAFF.

The chain combines TRBV29-1 with TRBJ1-2, with D perhaps TRBD1 (5 bases). The germline CDR1 and CDR2 sequences are SQVTM and ANQGSEA. The V gene lost 4 bases and the J gene lost 7 bases, with 25 bases spanning the gap. The CDR3 sequence is 16 residues long. The DNA of the CDR3 is TGCAGCGTTGCTAAGGGGTACCGGGACCGCGAACGTGGCTACACCTTC. This translates into CSVAKGYRDRERGYTF.

V and J are TRBV6-5 and TRBJ1-2, with no clear D. The CDR3 covers 13 residues. V lost 5 bases and J 0 bases, leaving 7 bases between the germline ends. The V gene's germline CDR1 is MNHEY and CDR2 SVGAGI. The CDR3 loop is CASSGLSNYGYTF. CDR3 nucleotide sequence: TGTGCCAGCAGTGGTCTTTCTAACTATGGCTACACCTTC.

This chain uses TRBV6-5 with TRBJ2-3; D gene ambiguous. Per germline, CDR1 MNHEY and CDR2 SVGAGI. V lost 2 bases and J 4 bases, leaving 13 bases between the germline ends. This CDR3 is built from 15 residues. The CDR3 protein is CASSYRRSSPDTQYF. CDR3 bases: TGTGCCAGCAGTTACCGTCGGTCTTCCCCAGATACGCAGTATTTT.

In this sample, this clone turned up a few times. The J gene is TRBJ2-5, the V gene TRBV28; 8 bases match TRBD1. The junction had 5 bases not matched to a gene; V was cut back by 0 bases and J by 5 bases. CDR3 length: 15 residues. CDR1 is MDHEN and CDR2 is SYDVKM in the germline V gene. In DNA, the CDR3 is TGTGCCAGCAGTTTATGGGGCAGGGGGCTGGAGACCCAGTACTTC. This sequence encodes CASSLWGRGLETQYF.